Listed here are 15 T cell receptor beta chains from one sample, sequenced in a study of T cells after posttransplantation cyclophosphamide. Here immunoSEQ multiplex PCR was the method, and the copy in TCRdb shows in-frame clones only, minus some. There are around 37,000 clones in the sample; around 80% occur only once, and around 8.1% lies in the top ten. Treatment was busulfan-fludarabine conditioning, a marrow graft, and cyclophosphamide on days +3 and +4. The input for sequencing was CD4+ T cells sorted from blood, taken around 2,000 days after a stem cell transplant with posttransplant cyclophosphamide. These TCRs come from a female patient in her thirties or forties who received an allogeneic stem cell transplant from a related donor, was CMV-positive, and had no GVHD. Some T cells may trace back to the graft donor.

V and J are TRBV5-5 and TRBJ2-3; 9 bases match TRBD1. Per germline, CDR1 SGHKS and CDR2 YYEKEE (reference sequence). The trim removed 3 bases at V and 2 bases at J, leaving 13 bases unmatched. The length of the CDR3 is 18 residues. The CDR3, as DNA: TGTGCCAGCAGCTCAACCCTTCGGGACAGGGTCCTCACAGATACGCAGTATTTT. Translation gives CASSSTLRDRVLTDTQYF.

In this sample, this clone turned up once. The CDR3 loop is CASSPAGFGAFF. Here the CDR3 DNA reads TGTGCCAGCTCACCTGCGGGATTCGGAGCTTTCTTT. This chain uses TRBV18 with TRBJ1-1; no definite D call. The germline V gene encodes CDR1 KGHSH and CDR2 LQKENI. Trimming removed 3 bases from V and 10 bases from J, with 12 bases in between. This CDR3 has 12 residues.

This clone was seen a handful of times. The chain uses TRBV2 and TRBJ2-1; 11 bases fit TRBD2. Germline CDR1 is SNHLY and CDR2 is FYNNEI. The CDR3 has 15 residues. V was clipped by 7 bases and J by 2 bases; unmatched bases: 4. The CDR3 loop is CASNPGLAAYNEQFF. The CDR3 DNA is TGTGCCAGCAATCCGGGACTAGCGGCCTACAATGAGCAGTTCTTC.

This chain uses TRBV18 with TRBJ1-2, with 10 bases that match TRBD1. Germline lookup yields CDR1 KGHSH and CDR2 LQKENI. V lost 4 bases, J lost 5 bases, and 7 bases stayed unmatched. The CDR3 runs to 15 residues. CDR3 residues: CASSRGTGADYGYTF. Written as DNA, the CDR3 is TGTGCCAGCTCACGGGGGACAGGGGCGGATTATGGCTACACCTTC.

This clone was observed a few times. The V and J genes are TRBV6-1 and TRBJ1-2; D is perhaps TRBD1 (5 bases). The CDR3 covers 13 residues. Trimming cost V 2 bases and J 4 bases, with 8 bases left between them. CDR1 and CDR2 from the germline V gene are MNHNS and SASEGT. CDR3 loop: CASSETGGYGYTF. As DNA, the CDR3 is TGTGCCAGCAGTGAAACGGGGGGCTATGGCTACACCTTC.

The chain combines TRBV5-1 with TRBJ1-2; weak D call: TRBD1 (6 bases). The germline V gene has CDR1 SGHRS and CDR2 YFSETQ. CDR3 length: 14 amino acids. Trimming left V 5 bases short and J 5 bases short, with 16 bases between. For the CDR3, the DNA is TGCGCCAGCAGGCCTAACCGGGACATTTATGGCTACACCTTC. Translation gives CASRPNRDIYGYTF. Full variable domain (missing parts from reference TRBV5-1 and TRBJ1-2): KAGVTQTPRYLIKTRGQQVTLSCSPISGHRSVSWYQQTPGQGLQFLFEYFSETQRNKGNFPGRFSGRQFSNSRSEMNVSTLELGDSALYLCASRPNRDIYGYTFGSGTRLTVV.

The genes are TRBV5-5 and TRBJ1-1; possibly TRBD1 for D (5 bases). The germline V gene encodes CDR1 SGHKS and CDR2 YYEKEE (reference sequence). The CDR3 loop spans 15 amino acids. V was shortened by 1 base and J by 4 bases, with 14 bases between the two germline ends. The CDR3 DNA sequence: TGTGCCAGCAGCTTGTGGGGGGACCCTGGCACTGAAGCTTTCTTT. Protein product: CASSLWGDPGTEAFF.

The chain joins TRBV7-2 to TRBJ2-2; TRBD1 matches at 7 bases. The CDR3 is 15 amino acids. V trimming: 5 bases; J trimming: 4 bases; junction bases outside the gene matches: 7. CDR1 is SGHTA and CDR2 is FQGNSA in the germline V gene. The CDR3 DNA reads as TGTGCCAGCAGCAAAGGGACAGTACGCACCGGGGAGCTGTTTTTT. Its translation is CASSKGTVRTGELFF.

The J gene is TRBJ1-6, the V gene TRBV9, with unresolved D. Trimming stripped 1 base from V and 1 base from J, with 6 bases between. The germline CDR1 and CDR2 sequences are SGDLS and YYNGEE. CDR3 length: 15 amino acids. CDR3 DNA: TGTGCCAGCAGCGTAACGGGATCCTATAATTCACCCCTCCACTTT. Its translation: CASSVTGSYNSPLHF.

The chain combines TRBV19 with TRBJ2-7; the match to TRBD2 covers 9 bases. Germline V gene sequence: CDR1 LNHDA, CDR2 SQIVND (reference sequence). This CDR3 region has 15 residues. The J segment lost 0 bases and the V segment lost 7 bases, leaving 7 bases of the junction unmatched. CDR3 sequence reads: CASKRRAGGSYEQYF. In DNA, the CDR3 is TGTGCCAGTAAAAGACGAGCGGGGGGCTCCTACGAGCAGTACTTC.

The chain has TRBV4-1 and TRBJ2-5; possibly TRBD1 for D (6 bases). The CDR3 consists of 13 residues. The V gene's germline CDR1 is MGHRA and CDR2 YSYEKL. The V end was cut by 4 bases, the J end by 5 bases, with 11 bases between. The DNA for the CDR3 is TGCGCCAGCAGCCTCCTAAGGGGGGAGACCCAGTACTTC. It is translated as CASSLLRGETQYF.

This chain links TRBV9 with TRBJ1-4; tentatively, D is TRBD1 (5 bases). Germline V lookup: CDR1 SGDLS, CDR2 YYNGEE. The CDR3 consists of 16 residues. Between the trimmed V and J ends, which lost 1 base and 4 bases, there was a span of 14 bases. This CDR3 reads CASSVSLGGGNEKLFF. DNA for the CDR3: TGTGCCAGCAGCGTATCCCTCGGGGGAGGTAATGAAAAACTGTTTTTT.

This chain uses TRBV19 with TRBJ2-5; D might be TRBD2 (5 bases). CDR3 length equals 10 residues. Germline V CDR1 and CDR2: LNHDA, SQIVND (reference sequence). Deletions cut 9 bases from V and 5 bases from J, with 7 bases between. CDR3 amino acids: CASGDETQYF. CDR3 nucleotides: TGTGCCAGCGGGGATGAGACCCAGTACTTC.

The chain combines TRBV13 with TRBJ2-7; 8 nucleotides align to TRBD2. Germline V gives CDR1 PRHDT, CDR2 FYEKMQ (reference sequence). The CDR3 extends over 16 amino acids. The V gene end was trimmed by 5 bases and the J gene end by 2 bases; junction bases not matched to a gene: 11. The CDR3 region is CASSRPFRGGTYEQYF. CDR3 nucleotide sequence: TGTGCCAGCAGCCGCCCCTTCCGCGGGGGGACCTACGAGCAGTACTTC.

This chain uses TRBV18 with TRBJ2-7; D is perhaps TRBD1 (6 bases). The CDR3 runs 15 residues. Germline CDR1 and CDR2: KGHSH and LQKENI. V was clipped by 6 bases and J by 1 base, with 16 bases between them. The chain's CDR3 is CASSLRDISSYEQYF. The CDR3 DNA is TGTGCCAGCTCCCTCCGGGACATTTCTTCCTACGAGCAGTACTTC.